The 20 T cell receptor beta chains presented below share a single source sample, sequenced in a study of human T cells and chemical hapten exposure. TCRdb reprocessed the RACE reads with MiXCR, giving one entry per CDR3 protein. The table has 240,000 or so distinct CDR3 sequences, about 9% seen once. Time point of the sample: pre-sensitization, week 0. Indicated treatment: therapeutic diphenylcyclopropenone sensitization with weekly scalp DPC. Source: whole blood, taken in connection with sensitization to the hapten diphenylcyclopropenone (DPC). The source of these receptors is a woman in her thirties or forties with alopecia areata. Some clones in this sample may be carry-over from other donors' samples.

This clonotype occurred many times. The genes are TRBV6-2 or TRBV6-3 and TRBJ2-3; D gene unclear. Per germline, CDR1 MNHEY and CDR2 SVGEGT. Between the trimmed V and J ends, which lost 3 bases and 9 bases, there was a span of 7 bases. This CDR3 has 11 residues. The CDR3 here is CASSYFGTQYF. The CDR3 DNA is TGTGCCAGCAGTTATTTTGGAACGCAGTATTTT.

CDR3: CASSVASTSGSWVDTQYF. The DNA for the CDR3 is TGTGCCAGCAGCGTAGCTTCGACTAGCGGGAGTTGGGTAGATACGCAGTATTTT. The chain joins TRBV9 to TRBJ2-3; TRBD2 matches at 12 bases. The germline CDR1 and CDR2 sequences are SGDLS and YYNGEE. The CDR3 is 18 amino acids. V shed 0 bases and J 5 bases; nucleotides not matched to a gene: 10.

At least ten counts were recorded for this clonotype. The chain recombines TRBV7-2 with TRBJ1-1; TRBD1 might be the D (5 bases). CDR3 length equals 13 residues. The ends were cut back, 1 base at V and 7 bases at J, with 10 bases in the middle. Germline values: CDR1 SGHTA, CDR2 FQGNSA. Here the CDR3 DNA reads TGTGCCAGCAGCTTAGGCAGGGCCCGTGAAGCTTTCTTT. It is translated as CASSLGRAREAFF.

This clonotype was seen at least ten times. This chain connects TRBV28 to TRBJ2-1; no clear D. Trimming removed 6 bases from V and 12 bases from J, with 21 bases in between. The CDR3 loop spans 14 amino acids. Looked up from germline, CDR1 is MDHEN and CDR2 is SYDVKM. This CDR3 reads CASSPYGYQERQFF. CDR3 sequence (DNA): TGTGCCAGCAGCCCATATGGGTATCAAGAGCGGCAGTTCTTC.

This clonotype was detected ten times or more. The CDR3 is CAISVKADTQYF. The CDR3 nucleotides read TGTGCCATCAGTGTTAAGGCAGATACGCAGTATTTT. V and J are TRBV10-3 and TRBJ2-3; D unresolved. CDR3 length equals 12 residues. Germline assignment: CDR1 ENHRY and CDR2 SYGVKD. Trimming left V 4 bases short and J 4 bases short, with 6 bases between.

This chain joins TRBV7-3 and TRBJ2-4, with D possibly matching TRBD1 (5 bases). The length of the CDR3 is 15 residues. Germline V gives CDR1 SGHTA, CDR2 FQGTGA. V was pared by 3 bases and J by 11 bases, with 20 bases between. The CDR3 protein is CASSFSDTRGEVQYF. CDR3 nucleotide sequence: TGTGCCAGCAGCTTTTCGGACACAAGGGGCGAGGTTCAGTACTTC.

This clonotype was counted at least ten times. V and J are TRBV28 and TRBJ2-1; D call uncertain. CDR3 length: 15 amino acids. The germline gives CDR1 MDHEN, CDR2 SYDVKM. V dropped 2 bases and J dropped 4 bases, with 12 bases sitting between them. The CDR3 reads CASSLRTPGYNEQFF. CDR3 DNA: TGTGCCAGCAGTTTACGGACCCCTGGGTACAATGAGCAGTTCTTC.

There are a few counts of this clonotype. J is TRBJ2-7 and V is TRBV10-3; D possibly corresponds to TRBD2 (6 bases). Germline CDR1 is ENHRY and CDR2 is SYGVKD. The CDR3 covers 13 residues. Trimming shortened V by 4 bases and J by 6 bases, and 13 bases separated the two germline ends. The CDR3 DNA follows: TGTGCCATCAGTGGGCCGGGGGTCCCCGAGCAGTACTTC. It yields the protein CAISGPGVPEQYF.

The V call is TRBV20-1, the J call TRBJ2-7, with TRBD2 matching over 8 bases. With V trimmed by 0 bases and J by 5 bases, 12 bases remained unmatched. There are 16 residues in the CDR3. CDR1 and CDR2 from the germline V gene are DFQATT and SNEGSKA (reference sequence). CDR3 coding DNA: TGCAGTGCTAGAGACCCCCTGGTAGCGGGAAGGAACGAGCAGTACTTC. This translates into CSARDPLVAGRNEQYF.

CDR3 loop: CASSLEAANYEQYF. The CDR3 coding sequence is TGTGCCAGCAGTTTAGAGGCCGCAAACTACGAGCAGTACTTC. J is TRBJ2-7 and V is TRBV12-3 or TRBV12-4; D gene unclear. The CDR3 loop spans 14 amino acids. V was cut by 1 base and J by 3 bases, with 10 bases left in between.

In its sample, this clonotype was seen many times. The chain uses TRBV6-5 and TRBJ1-1; 7 bases fit TRBD1. There are 13 residues in the CDR3. J lost 4 bases, V lost 5 bases, and 4 bases had no gene match. In germline, CDR1 is MNHEY, CDR2 SVGAGI. CDR3 DNA: TGTGCCAGCAGTGCCACAGGGGCCACTGAAGCTTTCTTT. Translation gives CASSATGATEAFF.

This clonotype was counted a few times. The gene calls are TRBV4-2 and TRBJ1-4, with D unresolved. Germline CDR1 and CDR2: LGHNA and YNFKEQ. Trimming cost V 2 bases and J 5 bases, with 9 bases left between them. The CDR3 consists of 14 residues. The CDR3 loop reads CASSQTPGNEKLFF. The CDR3 DNA follows: TGTGCCAGCAGCCAAACCCCGGGCAATGAAAAACTGTTTTTT.

This clonotype has at least ten counts. This sequence joins TRBV6-6 and TRBJ1-2, with 7 bases that match TRBD1. In germline, CDR1 is MNHNY, CDR2 SVGAGI (reference sequence). Trimming removed 8 bases from V and 0 bases from J; junction bases left unmatched: 15. This CDR3 has 17 residues. CDR3 loop: CASLPRQGTLANYGYTF. The CDR3 coding sequence is TGTGCCAGCCTCCCCCGACAGGGAACCCTAGCTAACTATGGCTACACCTTC.

This clonotype came up a few times. The gene calls are TRBV2 and TRBJ2-6; a possible D gene is TRBD2 (5 bases). Germline V gene lookup returns CDR1 SNHLY and CDR2 FYNNEI. This CDR3 has 15 residues. V was shortened by 8 bases and J by 0 bases, with 11 bases between the two germline ends. In DNA, the CDR3 is TGTGCCAGCGGAGGCAGGCGCTCTGGGGCCAACGTCCTGACTTTC. Translated, it gives CASGGRRSGANVLTF.

This clonotype was seen at least ten times. This rearrangement joins TRBV7-2 to TRBJ1-5; D ambiguous. Trimming removed 1 base at V and 2 bases at J, with 9 bases between. From germline, CDR1 is SGHTA and CDR2 FQGNSA. This CDR3 is 15 amino acids long. CDR3 DNA sequence: TGTGCCAGCAGCTTAGGGCCGCAGGGCAATCAGCCCCAGCATTTT. Translated: CASSLGPQGNQPQHF.

There are many counts of this clonotype. This chain connects TRBV6-1 to TRBJ1-1, with a tentative D call TRBD1 (5 bases). V was cut by 7 bases and J by 0 bases, with 12 bases left in between. The germline V gene encodes CDR1 MNHNS and CDR2 SASEGT. The CDR3 runs to 14 residues. The CDR3 protein is CASKRGPMNTEAFF. The CDR3 DNA reads TGTGCCAGCAAACGGGGCCCCATGAACACTGAAGCTTTCTTT.

This clonotype was seen a few times. The chain couples TRBV7-9 to TRBJ1-3, with D possibly being TRBD1 (5 bases). The CDR3 spans 15 residues. Germline V gives CDR1 SEHNR, CDR2 FQNEAQ (reference sequence). V lost 5 bases and J 2 bases, leaving 13 bases between the germline ends. As DNA, the CDR3 is TGTGCCAGCAGCCTCGATGAAGGGGCTGGAAACACCATATATTTT. Residues: CASSLDEGAGNTIYF.

This clonotype was detected ten times or more. The chain employs TRBV5-6 and TRBJ2-3; no clear D gene. The CDR3 runs 11 residues. V gave up 4 bases and J gave up 6 bases, with 6 bases separating them. The germline gives CDR1 SGHDT, CDR2 YYEEEE. Written as DNA, the CDR3 is TGTGCCAGCAGCCGTCTGGATACGCAGTATTTT. Translation: CASSRLDTQYF.

This clonotype was detected many times. This chain's CDR3 is CASSLFGTSGRTGELFF. The CDR3 DNA is TGTGCCAGCAGCTTATTTGGGACTAGCGGGAGAACCGGGGAGCTGTTTTTT. The chain combines TRBV7-2 with TRBJ2-2; 14 nucleotides agree with TRBD2. Looked up from germline, CDR1 is SGHTA and CDR2 is FQGNSA. CDR3 length: 17 amino acids. Trimming took 2 bases from V and 5 from J; bases not matched to a gene: 4.

This clonotype showed up many times. V gene TRBV7-2 combines with J gene TRBJ2-7, with 8 bases fitting TRBD2. CDR1 and CDR2 from the germline V gene are SGHTA and FQGNSA. V dropped 5 bases and J dropped 1; count of bases not matched to a gene: 4. This CDR3 has 14 amino acids. The CDR3 spells CASSLSGKSYEQYF. CDR3 DNA: TGTGCCAGCAGCCTTAGCGGGAAATCCTACGAGCAGTACTTC.